This T cell receptor beta chain was recovered during a study of T cell repertoires in cytomegalovirus infection. Study findings and constraints: Ex vivo responses were dominated by HLA-C-restricted CMV-specific TCR beta clonotypes.

TCRdb reanalysed the reads using MiXCR and keeps one entry per CDR3 protein. The table shows 680,000 or so distinct CDR3 sequences, with 33% occurring only once. V gave up 7 bases and J gave up 3 bases, with 15 bases separating them. Germline CDR1 MNHEY, CDR2 SVGEGT. This CDR3 has 15 residues. Comment on this clonotype: Its antigen is unknown.

The V gene is TRBV6-2 or TRBV6-3, the J gene TRBJ2-2; D is possibly TRBD2 (6 bases). The receptor was derived from a human donor in good health (CMV status not recorded). Some clones in this sample may be carry-over from other donors' samples. The input for sequencing was cultured PBMCs, taken from culture after CMV antigen stimulation. CDR3 sequence: CASTGGRRDTGELFF. The CDR3 region has the DNA TGTGCCAGCACCGGTGGGCGGAGGGACACCGGGGAGCTGTTTTTT.